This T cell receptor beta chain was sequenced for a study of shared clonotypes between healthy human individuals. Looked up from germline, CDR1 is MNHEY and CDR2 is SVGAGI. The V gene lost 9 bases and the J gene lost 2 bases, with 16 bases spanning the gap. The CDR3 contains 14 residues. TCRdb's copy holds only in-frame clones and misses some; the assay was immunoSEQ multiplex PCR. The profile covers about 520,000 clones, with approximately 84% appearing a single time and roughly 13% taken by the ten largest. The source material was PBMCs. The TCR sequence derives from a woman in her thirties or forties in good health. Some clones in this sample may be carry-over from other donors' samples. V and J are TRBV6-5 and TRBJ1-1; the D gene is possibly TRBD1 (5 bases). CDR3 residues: CASRTRQRNTEAFF. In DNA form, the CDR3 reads TGTGCCAGTAGGACGAGACAGAGAAACACTGAAGCTTTCTTT.